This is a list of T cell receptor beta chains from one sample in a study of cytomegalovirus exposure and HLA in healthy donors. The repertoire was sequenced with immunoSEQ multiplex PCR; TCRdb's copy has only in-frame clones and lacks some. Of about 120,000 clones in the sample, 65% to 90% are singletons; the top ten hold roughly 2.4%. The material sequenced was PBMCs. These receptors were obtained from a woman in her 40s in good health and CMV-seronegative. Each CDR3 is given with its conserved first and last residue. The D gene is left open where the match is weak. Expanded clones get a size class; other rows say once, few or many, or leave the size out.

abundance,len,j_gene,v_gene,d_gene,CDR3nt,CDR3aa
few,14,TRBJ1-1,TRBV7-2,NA,TGTGCCAGCAGCTTTCTATCCGGGACAAGGGAAGCTTTCTTT,CASSFLSGTREAFF
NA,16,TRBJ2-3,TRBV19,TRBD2,TGTGCCAGTAGTATAACTAGCGGGTCTAGCACAGATACGCAGTATTTT,CASSITSGSSTDTQYF
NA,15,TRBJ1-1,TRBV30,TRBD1,TGTGCCTGGAGTCCCCGGACAGGGTATGAGGAAAAAGCTTTCTTT,CAWSPRTGYEEKAFF
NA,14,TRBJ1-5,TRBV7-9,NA,TGTGCCAGCAGTTCCACAGGGAGCAATCAGCCCCAGCATTTT,CASSSTGSNQPQHF
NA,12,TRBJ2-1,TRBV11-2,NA,TGTGCCAGCAGTGAGATGTTCTATGAGCAGTTCTTC,CASSEMFYEQFF
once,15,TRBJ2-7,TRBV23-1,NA,TGCGCCAGCAGTCAATCGCTACAGAAAGTCTACGAGCAGTACTTC,CASSQSLQKVYEQYF
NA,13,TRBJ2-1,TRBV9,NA,TGTGCCAGCAGCGTGCCGTCCCAGGGAGAGCAGTTCTTC,CASSVPSQGEQFF
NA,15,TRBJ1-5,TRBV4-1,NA,TGCGCCAGCAGCCAATTACCAGGGAGGGATCAGCCCCAGCATTTT,CASSQLPGRDQPQHF
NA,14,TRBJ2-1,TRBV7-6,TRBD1,TGTGCCAGCAGCTTAGAGACAGGGGGGGGTGAGCAGTTCTTC,CASSLETGGGEQFF
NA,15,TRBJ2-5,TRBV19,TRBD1,TGTGCCAGCGGTTCGACAGGGTTTTCCCAAGAGACCCAGTACTTC,CASGSTGFSQETQYF
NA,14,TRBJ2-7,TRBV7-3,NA,TGTGCCAGCAGCTTAACAGCGGGCCCCTACGAGCAGTACTTC,CASSLTAGPYEQYF
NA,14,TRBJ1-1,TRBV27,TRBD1,TGTGCCAGCAGTCAGGGACAGGGGGGGACTGAAGCTTTCTTT,CASSQGQGGTEAFF
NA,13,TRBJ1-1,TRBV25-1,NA,TGTGCCAGCAGGGCTACAGGGAACACTGAAGCTTTCTTT,CASRATGNTEAFF
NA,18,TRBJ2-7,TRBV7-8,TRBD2,TGTGCCAGCAGCTTAGGGACTAGCGGGAGCCCAGACCCCTACGAGCAGTACTTC,CASSLGTSGSPDPYEQYF
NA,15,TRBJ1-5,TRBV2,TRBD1,TGTGCCAGCAGTGAAACAGGGGATAGCAATCAGCCCCAGCATTTT,CASSETGDSNQPQHF
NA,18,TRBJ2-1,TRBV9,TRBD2,TGTGCCAGCAGCGTACAAGCTTTGGCGGGAGGGCCCTACAATGAGCAGTTCTTC,CASSVQALAGGPYNEQFF
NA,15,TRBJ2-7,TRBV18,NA,TGTGCCAGCTCACCACCTGAGCGGAGCTTCTACGAGCAGTACTTC,CASSPPERSFYEQYF